This T cell receptor beta chain comes out of a study of T cell repertoires in cytomegalovirus infection (dated by TCRdb to about 2019). General notes on the study: Donor HLA type was relevant to the analysis, because carriage of CMV infection together with the matching HLA type was indicated by public TCR beta signatures.

The CDR3 measures 16 amino acids from cysteine to phenylalanine. The entry retains the CDR3 DNA only, 48 bases that are in frame from base 1. CDR1 and CDR2, looked up from the germline V gene, are SGHAT and FQNNGV. V and J are truncated by 3 bases and 4 bases respectively, leaving an intervening sequence of 16 bases. TCRdb lists the instrument as Illumina HiSeq 1500. TCRdb handled the public reads itself, with Q25 trimming in fastp and clone calling in MiXCR, and kept productive beta chains. Entries are consolidated by CDR3 protein sequence, retaining the most common genes and DNA. The sample yields some 400,000 distinct CDR3 sequences; 15% to 20% were counted once. Approximately 8% of the sample is in the top ten clones. Study-level results and caveats: The ex vivo response was dominated by HLA-C-restricted CMV-specific TCR beta clonotypes, and the single most frequent clonotype in two of eight donors was supplied by these HLA-C-restricted clonotypes. Carriers of CMV infection plus the relevant HLA type were discriminated by the cumulative frequency of public TCR beta family members in the study cohort and in an independent roughly 400-donor cohort.

Ten or more counts support this clonotype. Its antigen remains undetermined. No per-base quality is available; no much larger clone lies one base away. The sequence was collected from a human donor in good health (CMV status not recorded). Some clones in this sample may be carry-over from other donors' samples. In this chain, TRBV11-2 is recombined with TRBJ2-1; the D gene cannot be resolved reliably. Sequencing input: PBMCs. The CDR3 has the sequence CASSFPLAALYNEQFF. The nucleotide sequence is given as TGTGCCAGCAGCTTCCCCTTGGCGGCGCTTTACAATGAGCAGTTCTTC.